This TCR beta chain is from a study of T cell repertoires in cytomegalovirus infection (dated by TCRdb to between 2018 and 2021). For context, the study as a whole: The HLA type of each donor mattered for the analysis, because public TCR beta signatures pointed to carriage of CMV infection along with the matching HLA type.

Sequencing instrument: Illumina HiSeq 1500. The public reads were reprocessed in TCRdb via fastp at Q25 and MiXCR, keeping in-frame beta chains. Rows with a matching CDR3 protein are joined into one entry that keeps the most common DNA and genes. This sample has about 240,000 distinct CDR3 sequences in its table, and 5% to 8.5% of those were observed once. The ten largest clones take up 6.5% of the sample. This clonotype was found many times. This receptor's antigen is unknown. No base-level quality is on record; no much larger clone is a single base apart. Paper-wide results and their limitations: In both this cohort and an independent cohort of several hundred donors, the cumulative frequency of public TCR beta family members distinguished carriers of CMV infection plus the relevant HLA type. The ex vivo response was dominated by HLA-C-restricted CMV-specific TCR beta clonotypes, and the single most frequent clonotype in two of eight donors was supplied by these HLA-C-restricted clonotypes.

Spanning cysteine to phenylalanine, the CDR3 consists of 13 amino acids. Only the CDR3 DNA stays, 39 bases, in frame from base 1. V is clipped by 6 bases and J by 5 bases, and the sequence between their germline boundaries is 10 bases long. The rearrangement combines TRBV12-3 or TRBV12-4 with TRBJ2-2; no D segment can be confidently identified. The sample taken for sequencing was PBMCs. The origin of this receptor is a human donor in good health (CMV status not recorded). Some clones in this sample may be carry-over from other donors' samples. In nucleotides, the sequence is TGTGCCAGCAGCCCAGGTGGGACCGGGGAGCTGTTTTTT. It is translated as CASSPGGTGELFF.